These 19 T cell receptor beta chains were sequenced from one sample in a study of blood T cell repertoires in COVID-19. Libraries were prepared by immunoSEQ multiplex PCR; TCRdb keeps only in-frame clonotypes and omits some of them. The sample has over 90,000 clones, roughly 90% seen once. What was sequenced was peripheral blood. All receptors come from a woman between 50 and 59 years old with COVID-19, enrolled during active disease.

This chain uses TRBV10-3 with TRBJ2-7; 8 bases are shared with TRBD1. Germline V gene data show CDR1 as ENHRY and CDR2 as SYGVKD. The CDR3 length is 13 residues. Trimming at V came to 6 bases and at J to 3 bases, leaving 4 bases not matched to a gene. DNA of the CDR3: TGTGCCATCAGGGGACAGGTCGGCTACGAGCAGTACTTC. This gives the protein CAIRGQVGYEQYF.

The rearrangement links TRBV7-9 to TRBJ1-4, with TRBD1 matching 9 bases. Germline V lookup: CDR1 SEHNR, CDR2 FQNEAQ (reference sequence). Losses at the gene ends were 5 bases for V and 5 bases for J; bases not matched to a gene: 3. The CDR3 is 14 amino acids. CDR3 nucleotides: TGTGCCAGCAGCGCCGGGACAGGGAATGAAAAACTGTTTTTT. Translating it yields CASSAGTGNEKLFF.

V is TRBV7-9 and J is TRBJ1-6; D is perhaps TRBD1 (6 bases). Germline V gene lookup returns CDR1 SEHNR and CDR2 FQNEAQ (reference sequence). The CDR3 is 18 residues long. Deletions cut 2 bases from V and 2 bases from J, with 16 bases between. The CDR3 here is CASSLRAGDKPYNSPLHF. Here the CDR3 DNA reads TGTGCCAGCAGCTTAAGGGCAGGGGATAAGCCCTATAATTCACCCCTCCACTTT.

The chain joins TRBV5-1 to TRBJ1-3; maybe TRBD1 (5 bases). Germline CDR1 reads SGHRS; CDR2 reads YFSETQ. V was shortened by 0 bases and J by 8 bases, with 15 bases between the two germline ends. The CDR3 is made up of 15 amino acids. CDR3 protein: CASSLGTPAIDTIYF. DNA of the CDR3: TGCGCCAGCAGCTTGGGGACACCAGCCATCGACACCATATATTTT.

The chain employs TRBV11-2 and TRBJ2-1; 7 nucleotides match TRBD2. The CDR3 runs 15 residues. Trimming at V came to 3 bases and at J to 8 bases, leaving 10 bases not matched to a gene. Germline V CDR1 and CDR2: SGHAT, FQNNGV. CDR3 loop: CASSFSGAGLYEQFF. CDR3 in DNA: TGTGCCAGCAGCTTCAGCGGGGCGGGTTTGTATGAGCAGTTCTTC.

The chain recombines TRBV28 with TRBJ2-7; D is perhaps TRBD1 (5 bases). The germline V gene encodes CDR1 MDHEN and CDR2 SYDVKM. The CDR3 runs 13 residues. Trimming removed 3 bases at V and 4 bases at J, with 10 bases between. The chain's CDR3 is CASSFDSGYEQYF. In DNA, the CDR3 is TGTGCCAGCAGTTTCGACAGTGGGTACGAGCAGTACTTC.

The rearrangement joins TRBV2 to TRBJ2-5, with D perhaps TRBD2 (6 bases). The CDR3 sequence is 14 residues long. The germline V gene encodes CDR1 SNHLY and CDR2 FYNNEI. V lost 5 bases, J lost 1 base, and 11 bases lay in between. The CDR3 nucleotides are TGTGCCAGCAGTCATAGGGACTTCCAAGAGACCCAGTACTTC. This translates into CASSHRDFQETQYF.

The chain joins TRBV7-9 to TRBJ2-7; D is perhaps TRBD1 (5 bases). The germline V and J ends were trimmed by 4 bases and 3 bases, with 13 bases remaining between them. Germline V gene sequence: CDR1 SEHNR, CDR2 FQNEAQ (reference sequence). This CDR3 has 14 residues. DNA of the CDR3: TGTGCCAGCAGCTCGCTGGACACGAACTACGAGCAGTACTTC. Its translation: CASSSLDTNYEQYF.

The J gene is TRBJ2-7, the V gene TRBV6-5; the D gene is possibly TRBD1 (6 bases). Looked up from germline, CDR1 is MNHEY and CDR2 is SVGAGI. CDR3 length equals 14 residues. Trimming left V 6 bases short and J 6 bases short, with 18 bases between. CDR3 amino acids: CASRRASGQSEQYF. DNA for the CDR3: TGTGCCAGCAGGAGGGCGTCGGGACAATCCGAGCAGTACTTC.

This clone occurred once. The DNA for the CDR3 is TGTGCCTGGGCTCCCGCCGACAGGGGGAACGAAAAACTGTTTTTT. This codes for CAWAPADRGNEKLFF. The chain joins TRBV30 to TRBJ1-4, with 9 bases aligning to TRBD1. The CDR3 length is 15 residues. J gave up 8 bases and V 5 bases, and 12 bases lay outside the gene matches. Germline-derived CDR1 and CDR2 are GTSNPN and SVGIG (reference sequence).

The chain recombines TRBV19 with TRBJ1-5, with a possible D match to TRBD1 (6 bases). The germline CDR1 and CDR2 sequences are LNHDA and SQIVND (reference sequence). The CDR3 has 14 residues. V lost 5 bases to trimming and J lost 2 bases, with 10 bases between them. The chain's CDR3 is CASSVSGGNQPQHF. CDR3 nucleotide sequence: TGTGCCAGTAGTGTCTCAGGGGGCAATCAGCCCCAGCATTTT.

The J gene is TRBJ1-4, the V gene TRBV5-1; possibly TRBD1 for D (6 bases). Looked up from germline, CDR1 is SGHRS and CDR2 is YFSETQ. V lost 3 bases and J lost 8, with 20 bases in between. The CDR3 has 16 residues. CDR3 coding DNA: TGCGCCAGCAGCTCCTCGGGGGGCGCGGAAAGAGAAAAACTGTTTTTT. Protein: CASSSSGGAEREKLFF.

This clone was seen a handful of times. This chain joins TRBV5-6 and TRBJ1-6, with TRBD1 identical over 7 bases. The germline CDR1 and CDR2 sequences are SGHDT and YYEEEE. Trimming took 6 bases from V and 3 from J; bases not matched to a gene: 6. There are 15 residues in the CDR3. In DNA form, the CDR3 reads TGTGCCAGCAAGGCAGGGGGAAACTATAATTCACCCCTCCACTTT. Its translation: CASKAGGNYNSPLHF.

This chain connects TRBV19 to TRBJ1-3; D remains ambiguous. This CDR3 has 17 residues. Germline CDR1 and CDR2: LNHDA and SQIVND (reference sequence). V was shortened by 3 bases and J by 2 bases, with 17 bases between the two germline ends. CDR3 in amino acids: CASSIGQSGRTGNTIYF. The CDR3 DNA reads as TGTGCCAGTAGTATCGGCCAGTCGGGGAGAACTGGAAACACCATATATTTT.

The V and J genes are TRBV27 and TRBJ1-5; D gene uncertain. V was trimmed by 5 bases and J by 6 bases, leaving 14 bases between them. Germline V CDR1 and CDR2: MNHEY, SMNVEV (reference sequence). The CDR3 sequence is 14 residues long. DNA for the CDR3: TGTGCCAGCAGTAAACAGTCCTCAGCTCAGCCCCAGCATTTT. Amino acids: CASSKQSSAQPQHF.

The chain uses TRBV7-6 and TRBJ2-3, with 9 bases fitting TRBD2. Losses at the gene ends were 0 bases for V and 1 base for J; bases not matched to a gene: 5. The CDR3 contains 17 residues. Germline CDR1 SGHVS, CDR2 FNYEAQ. The CDR3 DNA sequence: TGTGCCAGCAGCTTAGCGCTTGGCGGGGGGGGCACAGATACGCAGTATTTT. This translates into CASSLALGGGGTDTQYF.

V usage is TRBV3-1 (or the pseudogene TRBV3-2) and J usage is TRBJ2-3, with TRBD2 identical over 13 bases. Losses at the gene ends were 4 bases for V and 3 bases for J; bases not matched to a gene: 4. The CDR3 is 16 amino acids. CDR1 LGHDT and CDR2 YNNKEL come from the germline V gene (reference sequence). The CDR3 region is CASSPLLAGGTDTQYF. The DNA for the CDR3 is TGTGCCAGCAGCCCGTTACTAGCGGGGGGGACAGATACGCAGTATTTT.

The rearrangement uses TRBV6-2 or TRBV6-3 and TRBJ1-1; D gene unclear. Germline CDR1 MNHEY, CDR2 SVGEGT. Trimming cost V 3 bases and J 0 bases, with 11 bases left between them. The CDR3 has 15 residues. Here the CDR3 reads CASSYPGLVNTEAFF. Here the CDR3 DNA reads TGTGCCAGCAGTTATCCAGGTTTGGTGAACACTGAAGCTTTCTTT.

This clone was picked up one time. The rearrangement uses TRBV19 and TRBJ2-7, with D possibly TRBD1 on 6 matching bases. V was clipped by 6 bases and J by 2 bases, with 11 bases between them. Germline V gives CDR1 LNHDA, CDR2 SQIVND (reference sequence). This CDR3 spans 13 amino acids. The CDR3 loop is CASSYRDTYEQYF. The CDR3 DNA reads TGTGCCAGTAGCTACCGGGACACCTACGAGCAGTACTTC.